Shown below are 10 T cell receptor beta chains from a single sample sequenced in a study of T cells in Graves' hyperthyroidism and ophthalmopathy. Amplification targeted TCR beta CDR3 regions from RNA transcripts. An initial round of RT-PCR targeting the TCR CDR3 relied on the HTBI primer set. TCRdb reprocessed the multiplex PCR reads via MiXCR and lists one record per CDR3 protein. The data contain some 400,000 distinct CDR3 sequences, about 15% of them singletons. Sequenced sample: blood. These TCRs come from an older woman with Graves' hyperthyroidism.

The chain carries TRBV2 and TRBJ2-7; 12 bases agree with TRBD2. The germline gives CDR1 SNHLY, CDR2 FYNNEI. The CDR3 length is 18 residues. V shed 3 bases, J shed 0 bases, and the junction held 9 bases outside the gene matches. Here the CDR3 reads CASSDSGTSGPYSYEQYF. The CDR3 DNA is TGTGCCAGCAGTGATTCCGGGACTAGCGGGCCCTACTCCTACGAGCAGTACTTC.

This clonotype has just a few counts. The rearrangement links TRBV5-1 to TRBJ2-3; tentatively, D is TRBD1 or TRBD2 (5 bases each). The length of the CDR3 is 16 residues. Germline V lookup: CDR1 SGHRS, CDR2 YFSETQ. V lost 5 bases, J lost 2 bases, and 18 bases lay in between. CDR3 coding DNA: TGCGCCAGCAGTTTCGAAACCGGGACCCTCACAGATACGCAGTATTTT. Its protein product is CASSFETGTLTDTQYF.

This clonotype came up many times. The rearrangement uses TRBV7-2 and TRBJ1-2, with TRBD1 matching over 7 bases. This CDR3 is built from 13 residues. With 5 bases clipped from V and 8 bases from J, the junction kept 8 bases outside the gene matches. CDR1 is SGHTA, CDR2 FQGNSA, per germline. The CDR3 here is CASSPDRTSGYTF. CDR3 coding DNA: TGTGCCAGCAGCCCGGACAGGACCTCGGGCTACACCTTC.

This clonotype was seen ten or more times. The junction departs from the called germline gene at one end, perhaps through a read error. This chain uses TRBV29-1 with TRBJ2-5; 12 bases are a match to TRBD2. CDR3 length: 17 amino acids. In germline, CDR1 is SQVTM, CDR2 ANQGSEA. Here the CDR3 DNA reads TGCAGCGTCGAAGGTGTGACTAGCGGGAGAAAGGGAGAGACCCAGTACTTC. Its protein is CSVEGVTSGRKGETQYF.

This clonotype was detected many times. The V call is TRBV28, the J call TRBJ2-7, with 13 bases that match TRBD2. The CDR3 totals 19 residues. Per the germline V gene, CDR1 is MDHEN and CDR2 is SYDVKM. V lost 5 bases and J lost 9; bases outside the gene matches: 22. The CDR3 is CASSPLPRRSGLAGLGQYF. The CDR3 DNA follows: TGTGCCAGCAGTCCCCTCCCCCGCCGATCGGGACTAGCGGGACTCGGGCAGTACTTC.

DNA for the CDR3: TGTGCCATCAGTGCGATTTACGGAGGACAGAACCGATTCGTGGGGTATGAAAAACTGTTTTTT. Protein sequence: CAISAIYGGQNRFVGYEKLFF. The chain employs TRBV10-3 and TRBJ1-4, with a tentative D call TRBD1 (6 bases). The germline V gene encodes CDR1 ENHRY and CDR2 SYGVKD. The CDR3 length is 21 residues. V was cut by 4 bases and J by 6 bases, with 33 bases left in between.

This clonotype was recorded at least ten times. The chain carries TRBV5-1 and TRBJ1-4, with TRBD1 identical over 9 bases. CDR1 SGHRS and CDR2 YFSETQ come from the germline V gene. The CDR3 runs to 14 residues. The trim removed 4 bases at V and 6 bases at J, leaving 4 bases unmatched. CDR3 bases: TGCGCCAGCAGCCGAGGACAGGGGCATGAAAAACTGTTTTTT. Translation gives CASSRGQGHEKLFF.

The chain has TRBV2 and TRBJ2-1; D might be TRBD2 (5 bases). Trimming shortened V by 6 bases and J by 8 bases, and 17 bases separated the two germline ends. Per germline, CDR1 SNHLY and CDR2 FYNNEI. The CDR3 runs 14 residues. CDR3 coding DNA: TGTGCCAGCAGCGAGGGCTTGACCGGGGATGAGCAGTTCTTC. Its translation: CASSEGLTGDEQFF.

This chain connects TRBV9 to TRBJ1-1, with no clear D. Trimming took off 4 bases at V and 1 base at J, with 14 bases between the two ends. The CDR3 has 15 amino acids. The germline gives CDR1 SGDLS, CDR2 YYNGEE. This CDR3 reads CASSSNPDGNTEAFF. CDR3 nucleotides: TGTGCCAGCAGCTCAAATCCGGACGGGAACACTGAAGCTTTCTTT.

In its sample, this clonotype was seen many times. The chain is built from TRBV2 and TRBJ2-1, with 8 bases that match TRBD2. The V segment lost 7 bases and the J segment 9 bases; nucleotides outside the gene matches: 14. Germline V gene data show CDR1 as SNHLY and CDR2 as FYNNEI. This CDR3 region has 15 residues. In nucleotides, the CDR3 is TGTGCCAGCAACAGGCAGCGGGAGCTTAGAGCTGAGCAGTTCTTC. This translates into CASNRQRELRAEQFF.